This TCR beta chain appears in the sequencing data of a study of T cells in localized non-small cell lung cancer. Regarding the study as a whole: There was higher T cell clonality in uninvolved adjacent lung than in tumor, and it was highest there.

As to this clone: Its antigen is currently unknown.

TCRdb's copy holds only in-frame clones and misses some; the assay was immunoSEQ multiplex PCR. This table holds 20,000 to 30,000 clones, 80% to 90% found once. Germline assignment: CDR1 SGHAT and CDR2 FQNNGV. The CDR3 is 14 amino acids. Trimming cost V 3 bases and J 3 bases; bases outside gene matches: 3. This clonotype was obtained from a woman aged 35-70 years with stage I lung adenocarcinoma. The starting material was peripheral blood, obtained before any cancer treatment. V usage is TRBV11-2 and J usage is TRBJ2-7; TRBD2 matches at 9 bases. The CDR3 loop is CASSFSGGSYEQYF. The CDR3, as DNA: TGTGCCAGCAGCTTCAGCGGGGGGAGCTACGAGCAGTACTTC.